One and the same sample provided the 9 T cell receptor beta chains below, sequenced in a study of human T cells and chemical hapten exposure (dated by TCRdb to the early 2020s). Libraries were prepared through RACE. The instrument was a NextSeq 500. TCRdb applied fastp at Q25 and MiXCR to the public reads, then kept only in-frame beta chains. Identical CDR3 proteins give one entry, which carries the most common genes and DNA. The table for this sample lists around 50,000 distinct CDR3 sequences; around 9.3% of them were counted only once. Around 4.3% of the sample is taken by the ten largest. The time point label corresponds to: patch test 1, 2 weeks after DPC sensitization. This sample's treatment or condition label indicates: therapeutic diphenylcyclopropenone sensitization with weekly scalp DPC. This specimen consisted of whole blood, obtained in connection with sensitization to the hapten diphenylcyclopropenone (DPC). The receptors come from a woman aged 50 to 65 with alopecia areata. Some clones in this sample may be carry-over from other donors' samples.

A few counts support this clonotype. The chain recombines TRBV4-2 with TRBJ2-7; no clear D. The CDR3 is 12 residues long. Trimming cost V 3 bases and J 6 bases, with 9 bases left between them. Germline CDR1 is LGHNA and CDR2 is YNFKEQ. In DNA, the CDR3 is TGTGCCAGCAGCCATAACAGTGGCGAGCAGTACTTC. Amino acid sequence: CASSHNSGEQYF.

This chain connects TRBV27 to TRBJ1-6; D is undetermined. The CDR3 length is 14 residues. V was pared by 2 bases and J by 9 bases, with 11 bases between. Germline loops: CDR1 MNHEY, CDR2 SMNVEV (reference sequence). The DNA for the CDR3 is TGTGCCAGCAGTTTAATGGGGTTAGGTTCACCCCTCCACTTT. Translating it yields CASSLMGLGSPLHF.

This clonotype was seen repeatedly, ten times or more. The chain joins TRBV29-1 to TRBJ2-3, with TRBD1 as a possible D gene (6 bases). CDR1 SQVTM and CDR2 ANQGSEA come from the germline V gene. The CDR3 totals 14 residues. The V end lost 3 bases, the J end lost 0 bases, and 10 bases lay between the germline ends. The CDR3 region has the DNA TGCAGCGTTGATTCAGGGGCCAGCACAGATACGCAGTATTTT. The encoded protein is CSVDSGASTDTQYF.

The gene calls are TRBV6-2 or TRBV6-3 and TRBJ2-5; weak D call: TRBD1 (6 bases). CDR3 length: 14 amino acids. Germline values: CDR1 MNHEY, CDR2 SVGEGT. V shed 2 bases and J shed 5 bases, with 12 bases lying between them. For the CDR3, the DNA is TGTGCCAGCAGTTACGGACAGAGGAGGGAGACCCAGTACTTC. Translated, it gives CASSYGQRRETQYF.

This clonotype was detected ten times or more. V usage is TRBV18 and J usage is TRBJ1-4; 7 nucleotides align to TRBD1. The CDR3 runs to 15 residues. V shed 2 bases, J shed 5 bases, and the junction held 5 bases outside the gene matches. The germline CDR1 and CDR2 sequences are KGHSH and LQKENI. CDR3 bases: TGTGCCAGCTCACCATCCGGGACAGTGAATGAAAAACTGTTTTTT. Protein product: CASSPSGTVNEKLFF.

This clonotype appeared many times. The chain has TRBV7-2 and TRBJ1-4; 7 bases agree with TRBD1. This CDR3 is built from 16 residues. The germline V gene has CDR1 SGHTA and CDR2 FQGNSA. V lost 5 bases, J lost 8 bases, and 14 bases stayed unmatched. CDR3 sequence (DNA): TGTGCCAGCAGCCCAGGCGCTAGGGGGCTAAGGGAAAAACTGTTTTTT. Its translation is CASSPGARGLREKLFF.

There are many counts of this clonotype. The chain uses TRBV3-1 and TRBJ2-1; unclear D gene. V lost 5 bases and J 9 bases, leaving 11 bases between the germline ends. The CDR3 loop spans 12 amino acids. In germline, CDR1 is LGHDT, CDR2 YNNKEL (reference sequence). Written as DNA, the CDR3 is TGTGCCAGCAGCAGGCCCTACGGTGAGCAGTTCTTC. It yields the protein CASSRPYGEQFF.

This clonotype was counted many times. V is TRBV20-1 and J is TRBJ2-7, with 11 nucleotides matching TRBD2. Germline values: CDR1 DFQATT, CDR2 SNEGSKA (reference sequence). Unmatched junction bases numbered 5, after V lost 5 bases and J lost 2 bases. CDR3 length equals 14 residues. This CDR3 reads CSAYTSGSPYEQYF. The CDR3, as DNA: TGCAGTGCTTATACTAGCGGGAGCCCCTACGAGCAGTACTTC.

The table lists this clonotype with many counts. The DNA of the CDR3 is TGTGCCAGCAGTGCAAGCGCCGGGGAGCTGTTTTTT. Its protein is CASSASAGELFF. This rearrangement joins TRBV27 to TRBJ2-2; no definite D call. Trimming removed 5 bases at V and 6 bases at J, with 7 bases between. CDR3 length: 12 amino acids. Germline CDR1 reads MNHEY; CDR2 reads SMNVEV (reference sequence).